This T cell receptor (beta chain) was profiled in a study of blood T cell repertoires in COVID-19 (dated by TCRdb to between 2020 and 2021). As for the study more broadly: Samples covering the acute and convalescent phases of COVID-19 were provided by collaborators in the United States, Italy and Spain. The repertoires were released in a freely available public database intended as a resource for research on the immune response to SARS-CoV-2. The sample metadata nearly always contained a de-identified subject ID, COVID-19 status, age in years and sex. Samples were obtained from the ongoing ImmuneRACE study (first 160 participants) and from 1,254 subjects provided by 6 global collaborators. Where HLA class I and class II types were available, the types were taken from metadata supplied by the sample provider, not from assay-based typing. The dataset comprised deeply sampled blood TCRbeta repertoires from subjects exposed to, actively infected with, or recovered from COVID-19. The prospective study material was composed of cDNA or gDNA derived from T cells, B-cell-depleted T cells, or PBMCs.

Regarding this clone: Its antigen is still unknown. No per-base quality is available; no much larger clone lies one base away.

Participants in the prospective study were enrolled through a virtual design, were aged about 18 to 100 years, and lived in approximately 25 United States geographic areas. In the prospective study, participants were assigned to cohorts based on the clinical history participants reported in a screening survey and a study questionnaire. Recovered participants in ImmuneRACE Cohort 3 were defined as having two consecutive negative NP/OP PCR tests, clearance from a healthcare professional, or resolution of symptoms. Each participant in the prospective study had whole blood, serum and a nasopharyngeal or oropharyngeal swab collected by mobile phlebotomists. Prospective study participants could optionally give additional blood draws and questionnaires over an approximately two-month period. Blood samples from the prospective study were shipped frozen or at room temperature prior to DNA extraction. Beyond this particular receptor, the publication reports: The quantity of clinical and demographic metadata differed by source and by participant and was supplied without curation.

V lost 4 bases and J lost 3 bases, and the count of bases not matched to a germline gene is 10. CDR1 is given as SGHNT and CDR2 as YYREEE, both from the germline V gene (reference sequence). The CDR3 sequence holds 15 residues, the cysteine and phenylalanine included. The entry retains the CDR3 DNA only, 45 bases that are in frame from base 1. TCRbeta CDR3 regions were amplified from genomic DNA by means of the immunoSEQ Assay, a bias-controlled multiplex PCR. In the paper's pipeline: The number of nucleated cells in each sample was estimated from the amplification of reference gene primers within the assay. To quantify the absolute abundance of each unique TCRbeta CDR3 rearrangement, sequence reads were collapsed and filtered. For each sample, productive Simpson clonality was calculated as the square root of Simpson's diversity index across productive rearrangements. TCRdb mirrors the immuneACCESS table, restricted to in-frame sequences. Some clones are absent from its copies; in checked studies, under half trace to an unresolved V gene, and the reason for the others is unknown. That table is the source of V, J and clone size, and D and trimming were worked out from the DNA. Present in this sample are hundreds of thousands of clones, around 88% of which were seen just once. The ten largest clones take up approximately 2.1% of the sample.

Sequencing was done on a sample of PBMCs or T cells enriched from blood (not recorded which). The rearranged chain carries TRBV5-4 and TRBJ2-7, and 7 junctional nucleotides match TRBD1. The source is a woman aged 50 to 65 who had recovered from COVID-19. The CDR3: CASSVGDRRIYEQYF. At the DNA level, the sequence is TGTGCCAGCAGCGTAGGGGACAGACGCATCTACGAGCAGTACTTC.